This T cell receptor (beta chain) was sequenced in a study of neoadjuvant anti-PD-1 for oral cavity cancer. Libraries were prepared by immunoSEQ multiplex PCR; TCRdb keeps only in-frame clonotypes and omits some of them. The sample has around 9,700 clones, about 50% seen once. Sequencing used tumor tissue, obtained before nivolumab (anti-PD-1) treatment. The receptor was isolated from a person aged 35-80 years with oral cavity squamous cell carcinoma.

The CDR3 reads CASRRGSENEQFF. CDR3 DNA: TGTGCCAGCAGGAGGGGATCAGAGAATGAGCAGTTCTTC. The chain carries TRBV7-8 and TRBJ2-1, with D perhaps being TRBD1 or TRBD2 (5 bases each). Trimming stripped 6 bases from V and 7 bases from J, with 13 bases between. The CDR3 is 13 residues long. The germline gives CDR1 SGHVS, CDR2 FQNEAQ.